The rows below give T cell receptor beta chains drawn from one sample of a study of follicular helper T cells after annual influenza vaccination. The repertoire was sequenced with immunoSEQ multiplex PCR; TCRdb's copy has only in-frame clones and lacks some. The table has 8,500 to 11,000 clones, approximately 87% seen once; the top ten hold about 0.4%. The input for sequencing was CXCR5- memory CD4+ T cells sorted from blood, taken 7 days after influenza vaccination. These receptors originate from an adult who received the influenza vaccine. The CDR3 runs from the conserved cysteine through the conserved F or W. The D gene is left open where the match is weak. Rows give clone size only sometimes, using once, few, many, or a class for an expanded clone.

V	D	J	size	CDR3	DNA
TRBV6-6	TRBD1	TRBJ1-1	NA	CASSYSGTANTEAFF	TGTGCCAGCAGTTACTCGGGGACAGCAAACACTGAAGCTTTCTTT
TRBV2	TRBD1	TRBJ2-7	NA	CASMRQGAGEQYF	TGTGCCAGCATGAGACAGGGGGCGGGGGAGCAGTACTTC
TRBV5-1	NA	TRBJ1-1	NA	CASSLVGVLNTEAFF	TGCGCCAGCAGCTTGGTTGGGGTTTTGAACACTGAAGCTTTCTTT
TRBV2	NA	TRBJ2-7	NA	CASRERDTSYEQYF	TGTGCCAGCAGAGAACGGGACACTTCCTACGAGCAGTACTTC
TRBV7-2	TRBD2	TRBJ2-5	NA	CASTAGGYQETQYF	TGTGCCAGCACGGCCGGGGGGTACCAAGAGACCCAGTACTTC
TRBV19	NA	TRBJ2-1	few	CASSIRRNEQFF	TGTGCCAGTAGTATTAGGCGGAATGAGCAGTTCTTC
TRBV6-1	NA	TRBJ1-4	NA	CASSKQGLGEKLFF	TGTGCCAGCAGTAAACAGGGACTCGGTGAAAAACTGTTTTTT
TRBV5-4	TRBD2	TRBJ2-3	once	CASSLEGLAGGQDTQYF	TGTGCCAGCAGCTTGGAGGGATTAGCGGGGGGGCAAGACACGCAGTATTTT
TRBV5-4	TRBD2	TRBJ2-3	NA	CASSWLAGGRGYTQYF	TGTGCCAGCAGCTGGCTAGCGGGGGGGCGGGGTTATACGCAGTATTTT
TRBV4-1	NA	TRBJ2-3	once	CASSHSDTQYF	TGCGCCAGCAGCCATTCGGATACGCAGTATTTT
TRBV6-5	TRBD1	TRBJ1-6	NA	CASSQGQGFSPLHF	TGTGCCAGCAGTCAGGGACAGGGTTTTTCACCCCTCCACTTT
TRBV5-1	NA	TRBJ2-4	NA	CASSESGPKNIQYF	TGCGCCAGCAGCGAGTCGGGGCCCAAAAACATTCAGTACTTC
TRBV28	NA	TRBJ2-7	NA	CASSLWRKEQYF	TGTGCCAGCAGTTTATGGAGGAAAGAGCAGTACTTC
TRBV18	TRBD2	TRBJ2-7	NA	CASSPGTSGTYEQYF	TGTGCCAGCTCACCCGGGACTAGCGGGACCTACGAGCAGTACTTC
TRBV27	TRBD2	TRBJ2-2	NA	CASSLSWGRAGELFF	TGTGCCAGCAGTTTATCCTGGGGGAGGGCCGGGGAGCTGTTTTTT
TRBV6-1	NA	TRBJ1-2	NA	CASSDRAGVISGYTF	TGTGCCAGCAGTGATCGAGCGGGTGTAATCAGCGGCTACACCTTC
TRBV7-3	NA	TRBJ2-7	NA	CASSPGPGYEQYF	TGTGCCAGCAGTCCTGGGCCAGGGTACGAGCAGTACTTC
TRBV4-2	NA	TRBJ2-7	NA	CASSQAGSGTYEQYF	TGTGCCAGCAGCCAGGCCGGGTCAGGTACCTACGAGCAGTACTTC
TRBV7-9	TRBD1	TRBJ1-2	NA	CASSTHRGRNYGYTF	TGTGCCAGCAGCACACACAGGGGTCGGAACTATGGCTACACCTTC
TRBV28	NA	TRBJ1-6	NA	CASRYILRGKIVGLPLHF	TGTGCCAGCAGGTACATCCTAAGAGGCAAGATTGTGGGGCTTCCCCTCCACTTT
TRBV7-3	NA	TRBJ2-2	NA	CASSPPQGTGELFF	TGTGCCAGCAGCCCACCCCAGGGAACCGGGGAGCTGTTTTTT
TRBV9	NA	TRBJ2-1	NA	CASSLHRGNNEQFF	TGTGCCAGCAGCCTTCACAGAGGGAACAATGAGCAGTTCTTC
TRBV6-5	NA	TRBJ2-7	few	CASSFAGQPFYEQYF	TGTGCCAGCAGTTTCGCGGGACAGCCCTTTTACGAGCAGTACTTC
TRBV27	TRBD2	TRBJ2-1	NA	CASSPQPGLAGGHNEQFF	TGTGCCAGCAGTCCCCAACCGGGACTAGCGGGGGGGCATAATGAGCAGTTCTTC
TRBV7-9	NA	TRBJ1-5	NA	CASSEKDGNQPQHF	TGTGCCAGCTCGGAAAAGGACGGAAATCAGCCCCAGCATTTT